The entry below describes one T cell receptor beta chain. Its cognate antigen is unknown. The entry originates in a study of T cell responses to AZD1222 COVID-19 vaccine. Overall study results and limits: Only 5 or 6 AZD1222 recipients were seropositive at baseline.

Produced via immunoSEQ multiplex PCR; TCRdb's table is partial and in-frame only. Among some 150,000 clones listed, 90% were seen once. Germline assignment: CDR1 MNHNS and CDR2 SASEGT. Trimming removed 2 bases from V and 3 bases from J, with 9 bases in between. There are 14 residues in the CDR3. The rearrangement links TRBV6-1 to TRBJ2-3; D unresolved. Sample: peripheral blood, taken 28 days after the second AZD1222 dose. The clonotype was recovered from an adult who received the AZD1222 COVID-19 vaccine. This chain's CDR3 is CASSEFDRTDTQYF. The CDR3 nucleotides read TGTGCCAGCAGTGAATTTGATAGGACAGATACGCAGTATTTT.